The clone carrying this T cell receptor (beta chain) was observed at least ten times. Its antigen is undetermined. TCRdb re-called the reads through MiXCR, storing one row per CDR3 protein. The table lists some 220,000 distinct CDR3 sequences, 6.5% of them singletons. The junction had 5 bases not matched to a gene; V was cut back by 2 bases and J by 7 bases. Germline CDR1 SGHTA, CDR2 FQGNSA. There are 15 residues in the CDR3. This sample stems from a study of T cell repertoires in cytomegalovirus infection. At the level of the study: In public TCR beta signatures, there were indications of both CMV infection and matching HLA type. The study, taken as a whole, reports: Ex vivo, HLA-C-restricted CMV-specific TCR beta clonotypes prevailed over the rest of the response. Frequencies of public TCR beta families were cumulated, and this identified carriers of CMV plus the relevant HLA.

The TCR originated in a human donor in good health (CMV status not recorded). Some clones in this sample may be carry-over from other donors' samples. Sequencing used PBMCs. The chain recombines TRBV7-2 with TRBJ1-6, with TRBD1 matching over 7 bases. CDR3 region: CASSLTGVGNSPLHF. DNA of the CDR3: TGTGCCAGCAGCTTAACAGGGGTCGGGAATTCACCCCTCCACTTT.